A selection of T cell receptor beta chains follows, all from one sample in a study of sequential checkpoint blockade in melanoma. TCRdb's table, derived via immunoSEQ multiplex PCR, lists solely in-frame clones and lacks some. The repertoire has tens of thousands of clones, approximately 68% of them found once; the top ten carry around 19%. Sequencing was performed on CD8+ T cells sorted from blood (inferred from file names), taken from a patient given nivolumab and ipilimumab in sequence. The receptors were sampled from a human donor with melanoma. Each CDR3 is given with its conserved first and last residue. D genes are given only for firm matches. Size is omitted from some rows. Given values are once, few, many or a class for expanded clones.

size	V	length	D	J	DNA	CDR3
-	TRBV7-9	15	TRBD1	TRBJ1-1	TGTGCCAGCAGCTTAGCGCAGGGGGCGCGAACTGAAGCTTTCTTT	CASSLAQGARTEAFF
-	TRBV2	17	TRBD1	TRBJ2-2	TGTGCCAGCAGTGAAATACGAGGGGGACAGCACACCGGGGAGCTGTTTTTT	CASSEIRGGQHTGELFF
-	TRBV6-4	14	TRBD1	TRBJ2-1	TGTGCCAGCAGTGACTCGACAGGGGGCAATGAGCAGTTCTTC	CASSDSTGGNEQFF
-	TRBV11-2	16	TRBD2	TRBJ2-1	TGTGCCAGCATCTGGGGAGCTAGCGGGGCTTACAATGAGCAGTTCTTC	CASIWGASGAYNEQFF
-	TRBV14	17	TRBD2	TRBJ2-1	TGTGCCAACAGCACCCGGCGACTAGCGGGGGGGCGAAATGAGCAGTTCTTC	CANSTRRLAGGRNEQFF
-	TRBV5-5	14	-	TRBJ2-5	TGTGCCAGCAGCTTGGGTGGCTTCCAAGAGACCCAGTACTTC	CASSLGGFQETQYF
-	TRBV7-2	16	-	TRBJ1-6	TGTGCCAGCAGCTTAGGGCCTACCAGGGAAAATTCACCCCTCCACTTT	CASSLGPTRENSPLHF
-	TRBV6-4	14	TRBD1	TRBJ2-2	TGTGCCAGCAGCCGGACAGGGGACACCGGGGAGCTGTTTTTT	CASSRTGDTGELFF
-	TRBV7-9	13	-	TRBJ2-3	TGTGCCAGCAGCTTACCTAGCACAGATACGCAGTATTTT	CASSLPSTDTQYF
-	TRBV6-1	13	TRBD1	TRBJ1-1	TGTGCCATGACTGAGGGGGCTTCCACTGAAGCTTTCTTT	CAMTEGASTEAFF
few	TRBV19	14	TRBD1	TRBJ1-2	TGTGCCAGCAGTTCGTCGACAGGGTTCTATGGCTACACCTTC	CASSSSTGFYGYTF
-	TRBV7-3	16	TRBD1	TRBJ2-3	TGTGCCAGCAGCCCCCGTCCGGGGACAGGGACAGATACGCAGTATTTT	CASSPRPGTGTDTQYF
-	TRBV25-1	13	TRBD1	TRBJ1-2	TGTGCCAGCAGTGCTGGGACAGGGGAAGGCTACACCTTC	CASSAGTGEGYTF
-	TRBV25-1	13	-	TRBJ2-3	TGTGCCAGCAGTTTAGGGGCCGCAGATACGCAGTATTTT	CASSLGAADTQYF
-	TRBV7-9	15	TRBD2	TRBJ2-7	TGTGCCAGCAGCTTAGAACGGGGAGGGGCCTACGAGCAGTACTTC	CASSLERGGAYEQYF
few	TRBV5-5	16	TRBD2	TRBJ2-5	TGTGCCAGCAGCTTGGAACTAGCGGGGGGCAGGGAGACCCAGTACTTC	CASSLELAGGRETQYF
-	TRBV5-6	14	-	TRBJ2-7	TGTGCCAGCAGCTTAGGACTCGCCTCCTACGAGCAGTACTTC	CASSLGLASYEQYF
-	TRBV6-6	15	-	TRBJ2-3	TGTGCCAGCAGTTACCAGGGGGAGGGCACAGATACGCAGTATTTT	CASSYQGEGTDTQYF
-	TRBV4-3	16	-	TRBJ1-2	TGCGCCAGCAGCCAAGATCTTCCGGACAGCTACTATGGCTACACCTTC	CASSQDLPDSYYGYTF
-	TRBV5-4	18	-	TRBJ1-2	TGCGCCAGCAGCCAAGATTCATTTCGACCGGGAGGGGCCTATGGCTACACCTTC	CASSQDSFRPGGAYGYTF
few	TRBV5-6	13	-	TRBJ2-7	TGTGCCAGCAGCTTGGACATCTCCTACGAGCAGTACTTC	CASSLDISYEQYF
few	TRBV9	13	-	TRBJ2-3	TGTGCCAGCAGCGTAGGCTCAGCAGATACGCAGTATTTT	CASSVGSADTQYF
-	TRBV7-3	15	TRBD1	TRBJ2-1	TGTGCCAGCAGCTTACAGGGGGCGTCCTACAATGAGCAGTTCTTC	CASSLQGASYNEQFF